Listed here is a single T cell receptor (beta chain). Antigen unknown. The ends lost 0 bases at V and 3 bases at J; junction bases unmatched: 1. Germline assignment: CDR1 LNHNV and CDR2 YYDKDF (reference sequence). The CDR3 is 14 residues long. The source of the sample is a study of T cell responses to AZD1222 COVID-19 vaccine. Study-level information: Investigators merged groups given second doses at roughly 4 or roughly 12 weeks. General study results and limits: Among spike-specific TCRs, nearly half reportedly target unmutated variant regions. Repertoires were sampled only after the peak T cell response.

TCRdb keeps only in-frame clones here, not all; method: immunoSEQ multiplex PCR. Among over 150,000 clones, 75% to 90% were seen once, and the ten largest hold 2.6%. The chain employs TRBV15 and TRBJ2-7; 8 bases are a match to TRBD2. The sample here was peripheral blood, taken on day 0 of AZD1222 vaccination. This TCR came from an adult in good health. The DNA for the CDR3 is TGTGCCACCAGCAGAGAACTAGCGGTCTACGAGCAGTACTTC. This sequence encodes CATSRELAVYEQYF.